These 7 T cell receptor beta chains were sequenced from one sample in a study of shared clonotypes between healthy human individuals. Sequencing used immunoSEQ multiplex PCR; TCRdb keeps in-frame clones, though not all of them. The sample has about 1,800,000 clones; less than 95% are singletons. Only CD45RO-negative cells positively selected for CCR7 counted as naive CD8 cells, so terminally differentiated effector memory CD45RA+ cells were excluded. Sequencing was done on a sample of naive CD8+ T cells sorted from blood. The receptor source for this set is a young man in good health.

The chain has TRBV27 and TRBJ2-1, with D unclear. Germline CDR1 MNHEY, CDR2 SMNVEV (reference sequence). Between the trimmed V and J ends, which lost 0 bases and 5 bases, there was a span of 8 bases. The CDR3 contains 14 residues. This CDR3 reads CASSLSSLDNEQFF. The CDR3 region has the DNA TGTGCCAGCAGTTTATCGTCCCTAGACAATGAGCAGTTCTTC.

CDR3 region: CATSSAGTRYNEQFF. The CDR3 DNA reads as TGTGCCACCAGCAGTGCCGGGACTCGTTACAATGAGCAGTTCTTC. The rearrangement joins TRBV15 to TRBJ2-1; D might be TRBD2 (6 bases). Germline V gene sequence: CDR1 LNHNV, CDR2 YYDKDF (reference sequence). This CDR3 spans 15 amino acids. V was pared by 3 bases and J by 4 bases, with 13 bases between.

To note about this clone: Other nucleotide sequences from this sample produce the same CDR3. The chain uses TRBV5-6 and TRBJ2-7, with D possibly TRBD2 on 6 matching bases. CDR3 size: 13 residues. The germline CDR1 and CDR2 sequences are SGHDT and YYEEEE. The germline V and J ends were trimmed by 0 bases and 6 bases, with 10 bases remaining between them. The CDR3 DNA reads as TGTGCCAGCAGCTTGGTCCAGGGAGGCGAGCAGTACTTC. This gives the protein CASSLVQGGEQYF.

The CDR3 DNA is TGCGCCAGCAGCCAATTTAGCGGGCAGGTAGGCACTGAAGCTTTCTTT. This encodes CASSQFSGQVGTEAFF. This chain links TRBV4-1 with TRBJ1-1, with D hard to call. Germline V gene data show CDR1 as MGHRA and CDR2 as YSYEKL. This CDR3 region has 16 residues. Between the trimmed V and J ends, which lost 2 bases and 4 bases, there was a span of 17 bases.

The chain employs TRBV9 and TRBJ2-5; D unresolved. The germline CDR1 and CDR2 sequences are SGDLS and YYNGEE. The CDR3 has 14 amino acids. V lost 0 bases and J lost 4, with 10 bases in between. The CDR3 DNA is TGTGCCAGCAGCGTAGAAGGGCGAGGAGAGACCCAGTACTTC. This translates into CASSVEGRGETQYF.

With regard to this clone: The same CDR3 can be traced to other DNA sequences in this sample. The chain combines TRBV30 with TRBJ2-7, with unresolved D. The germline V and J ends were trimmed by 2 bases and 4 bases, with 12 bases remaining between them. The germline gives CDR1 GTSNPN, CDR2 SVGIG (reference sequence). This CDR3 is 13 amino acids long. The CDR3, as DNA: TGTGCCTGGAGTCCTGGACCGGGTTACGAGCAGTACTTC. Its protein product is CAWSPGPGYEQYF.

This chain uses TRBV6-1 with TRBJ1-1; D is unresolved. V was cut by 7 bases and J by 4 bases, with 19 bases left in between. The CDR3 loop spans 15 amino acids. CDR1 is MNHNS, CDR2 SASEGT, per germline. CDR3 residues: CASNDRWTMGTEAFF. The CDR3 nucleotides read TGTGCCAGCAACGACCGGTGGACGATGGGCACTGAAGCTTTCTTT.